This TCR beta chain originates from a study of shared clonotypes between healthy human individuals. Study-wide results and caveats: Depth was large, yet rarefaction showed that sorted-subset sequencing was incomplete.

V dropped 3 bases and J dropped 4 bases, with 25 bases sitting between them. The CDR3 has 18 residues. Germline CDR1 is MGHRA and CDR2 is YSYEKL. Naive CD8 cells were CD45RO-negative, positively selected for CCR7, excluding terminally differentiated effector memory CD45RA+ cells. Assay execution took place at the deep level. Here immunoSEQ multiplex PCR was the method, and the copy in TCRdb shows in-frame clones only, minus some. Of about 2.1 million clones detected, over 85% appear once; the ten largest clones hold under 2%. Regarding this clone: The antigen is unknown.

The chain recombines TRBV4-1 with TRBJ2-7, with a tentative D call TRBD1 (5 bases). Sequenced material: naive CD8+ T cells from PBMCs. The source of this sequence is a young man in good health. Some clones in this sample may be carry-over from other donors' samples. CDR3: CASSQEPSSPLGQYEQYF. As DNA, the CDR3 is TGCGCCAGCAGCCAGGAACCTTCTTCCCCCCTGGGGCAATACGAGCAGTACTTC.